Following are 19 T cell receptor beta chains from one sample sequenced in a study of CD4 T cells in relation to SARS-CoV-2 and coronaviruses. The antigens for these receptors are not known. Assay: immunoSEQ multiplex PCR; the TCRdb copy retains only in-frame clones and omits some. The sample yields 20,000 or so clones, approximately 75% seen once. The unexposed donors gave CD4+ T cells in about 2011-2018, prior to COVID-19. The cells were cultured for roughly 11 days before CD4+ T cells were isolated. The sample comprised CD4+ T cells from PBMCs, cultured in vitro. These receptors were taken from a human donor in good health.

The chain links TRBV19 to TRBJ2-5; D not resolved. CDR3 length equals 15 residues. Germline CDR1 LNHDA, CDR2 SQIVND (reference sequence). The V and J ends lost 0 bases and 2 bases respectively, with 10 bases between them. The CDR3 bases are TGTGCCAGTAGTATAGATCGGTGGAAGCAAGAGACCCAGTACTTC. Translated: CASSIDRWKQETQYF. The full variable domain, with the rest looked up from reference TRBV19 and TRBJ2-5, is DGGITQSPKYLFRKEGQNVTLSCEQNLNHDAMYWYRQDPGQGLRLIYYSQIVNDFQKGDIAEGYSVSREKKESFPLTVTSAQKNPTAFYLCASSIDRWKQETQYFGPGTRLLVL.

The chain uses TRBV2 and TRBJ2-1; no definite D call. The CDR3 sequence is 14 residues long. CDR1 is SNHLY and CDR2 is FYNNEI in the germline V gene. Trimming shortened V by 2 bases and J by 8 bases, and 13 bases separated the two germline ends. The CDR3 loop is CASSEISVADEQFF. CDR3 bases: TGTGCCAGCAGTGAAATATCAGTAGCCGATGAGCAGTTCTTC. Looking up the rest from reference TRBV2 and TRBJ2-1 gives the full variable domain: EPEVTQTPSHQVTQMGQEVILRCVPISNHLYFYWYRQILGQKVEFLVSFYNNEISEKSEIFDDQFSVERPDGSNFTLKIRSTKLEDSAMYFCASSEISVADEQFFGPGTRLTVL.

The rearrangement joins TRBV10-1 to TRBJ2-3, with 7 bases fitting TRBD2. Germline trimming cut 2 bases from V and 4 bases from J; bases unmatched to any gene: 0. The CDR3 sequence is 13 residues long. The germline V gene encodes CDR1 WNHNN and CDR2 SYGVQD (reference sequence). CDR3 in DNA: TGCGCCAGCAGTGAGCGGGGGGCAGATACGCAGTATTTT. Residues: CASSERGADTQYF.

The rearrangement links TRBV27 to TRBJ1-4; 8 bases line up with TRBD1. Germline V gene data show CDR1 as MNHEY and CDR2 as SMNVEV (reference sequence). V was pared by 3 bases and J by 10 bases, with 1 base of the junction left unmatched. This CDR3 contains 12 residues. The CDR3 DNA follows: TGTGCCAGCAGTTTGGACAGGGTAAAACTGTTTTTT. Protein: CASSLDRVKLFF.

The gene calls are TRBV3-1 (or the pseudogene TRBV3-2) and TRBJ2-7, with D perhaps given as TRBD1 or TRBD2 (5 bases each). V lost 5 bases and J 4 bases, leaving 12 bases between the germline ends. The CDR3 has 13 residues. Germline CDR1 is LGHDT and CDR2 is YNNKEL (reference sequence). CDR3 in amino acids: CASSSGTAYEQYF. The CDR3 DNA follows: TGTGCCAGCAGCTCCGGGACCGCATACGAGCAGTACTTC.

The V call is TRBV27, the J call TRBJ1-6; no clear D gene. V shed 3 bases and J shed 6 bases, with 9 bases lying between them. The germline gives CDR1 MNHEY, CDR2 SMNVEV (reference sequence). The CDR3 loop spans 14 amino acids. The DNA for the CDR3 is TGTGCCAGCAGTTTCCCACAGCGTAATTCACCCCTCCACTTT. Protein product: CASSFPQRNSPLHF.

The chain employs TRBV7-2 and TRBJ2-2; possible D gene TRBD2, 5 bases. The germline CDR1 and CDR2 sequences are SGHTA and FQGNSA. The CDR3 is made up of 16 amino acids. Trimming cost V 5 bases and J 2 bases, with 15 bases left between them. Here the CDR3 reads CASSPRSGLNTGELFF. In DNA, the CDR3 is TGTGCCAGCAGCCCCCGAAGCGGACTTAACACCGGGGAGCTGTTTTTT.

This clone appeared a few times. The chain recombines TRBV2 with TRBJ2-1, with 8 bases lining up with TRBD2. Per the germline V gene, CDR1 is SNHLY and CDR2 is FYNNEI. CDR3 length equals 14 residues. Germline trimming cut 7 bases from V and 2 bases from J; bases unmatched to any gene: 4. CDR3 in DNA: TGTGCCAGCAAGGTCGGGAGGGCCTACAATGAGCAGTTCTTC. It encodes CASKVGRAYNEQFF.

The chain has TRBV25-1 and TRBJ2-1, with D perhaps given as TRBD1 or TRBD2 (7 bases each). The CDR3 sequence is 16 residues long. CDR1 is MGHDK and CDR2 is SYGVNS in the germline V gene. Trimming took 8 bases from V and 6 from J, leaving 23 bases between them. CDR3 region: CASQGEGGPSGNEQFF. The CDR3 region has the DNA TGTGCCAGCCAGGGGGAGGGAGGGCCCTCAGGCAATGAGCAGTTCTTC.

The rearrangement uses TRBV4-1 and TRBJ2-7; 7 bases are shared with TRBD1. The CDR3 extends over 16 amino acids. CDR1 is MGHRA, CDR2 YSYEKL, per germline. V lost 3 bases and J lost 1; bases outside the gene matches: 9. This CDR3 reads CASSQDPPGQSYEQYF. DNA for the CDR3: TGCGCCAGCAGCCAGGACCCCCCGGGACAGTCCTACGAGCAGTACTTC.

The chain carries TRBV6-5 and TRBJ2-3; the match to TRBD2 covers 8 bases. Germline lookup yields CDR1 MNHEY and CDR2 SVGAGI. V gave up 6 bases and J gave up 11 bases; unmatched junction bases: 10. This CDR3 contains 13 residues. The CDR3 DNA is TGTGCCAGCAGACCGACTAGCGCAGGGGTGCAGTATTTT. Protein sequence: CASRPTSAGVQYF.

The chain employs TRBV7-3 and TRBJ2-1, with 13 bases matching TRBD2. CDR3 length: 19 residues. V gave up 4 bases and J gave up 2 bases; unmatched junction bases: 11. The germline gives CDR1 SGHTA, CDR2 FQGTGA. CDR3: CASSSTGTSGTETYNEQFF. For the CDR3, the DNA is TGTGCCAGCAGCTCAACCGGGACTAGCGGGACCGAAACCTACAATGAGCAGTTCTTC.

The gene calls are TRBV27 and TRBJ2-7; 10 bases are shared with TRBD2. There are 17 residues in the CDR3. The V gene's germline CDR1 is MNHEY and CDR2 SMNVEV (reference sequence). The trim removed 2 bases at V and 2 bases at J, leaving 9 bases unmatched. In DNA form, the CDR3 reads TGTGCCAGCAGTTTACTAGCGGGAGTTGCGGGGACCTACGAGCAGTACTTC. As protein: CASSLLAGVAGTYEQYF.

J is TRBJ1-1 and V is TRBV28; 10 bases are shared with TRBD1. Germline CDR1 and CDR2: MDHEN and SYDVKM. This CDR3 is built from 16 residues. V lost 2 bases to trimming and J lost 5 bases; unmatched junction nucleotides: 8. The CDR3 loop reads CASSLPGQGLWTEAFF. The DNA of the CDR3 is TGTGCCAGCAGTTTACCGGGACAGGGGTTGTGGACTGAAGCTTTCTTT.

The V call is TRBV18, the J call TRBJ1-5; possible D gene TRBD1, 6 bases. In germline, CDR1 is KGHSH, CDR2 LQKENI. The germline V and J ends were trimmed by 4 bases and 4 bases, with 23 bases remaining between them. This CDR3 has 18 residues. This CDR3 reads CASSRTVLTRGSNQPQHF. CDR3 in DNA: TGTGCCAGCTCACGGACGGTCCTCACCAGGGGATCAAATCAGCCCCAGCATTTT.

V and J are TRBV6-5 and TRBJ2-1, with 7 bases fitting TRBD2. V lost 7 bases to trimming and J lost 12 bases; unmatched junction nucleotides: 15. This CDR3 is built from 14 residues. The germline CDR1 and CDR2 sequences are MNHEY and SVGAGI. The CDR3 nucleotides read TGTGCCAGCACCATAAGGGGTAGCGGGCATCTGCAGTTCTTC. Its translation is CASTIRGSGHLQFF.

The chain employs TRBV4-2 and TRBJ2-7, with a possible D match to TRBD2 (5 bases). The V and J ends lost 0 bases and 4 bases respectively, with 16 bases between them. From germline, CDR1 is LGHNA and CDR2 YNFKEQ. This CDR3 comprises 16 residues. In nucleotides, the CDR3 is TGTGCCAGCAGCCAAGACGACGAGGGAATCGGGTACGAGCAGTACTTC. It yields the protein CASSQDDEGIGYEQYF.

The chain couples TRBV28 to TRBJ1-2, with D tentatively TRBD1 (6 bases). The V gene's germline CDR1 is MDHEN and CDR2 SYDVKM. The CDR3 is 17 amino acids. V lost 2 bases and J 7 bases, leaving 23 bases between the germline ends. The CDR3 sequence is CASSLRRAGAGSVGYTF. DNA of the CDR3: TGTGCCAGCAGTTTACGGCGGGCGGGGGCAGGTAGTGTTGGCTACACCTTC.

V gene TRBV6-5 combines with J gene TRBJ2-7; unclear D gene. The germline gives CDR1 MNHEY, CDR2 SVGAGI. The CDR3 loop spans 14 amino acids. The V gene lost 0 bases and the J gene lost 3 bases, with 9 bases spanning the gap. The CDR3 DNA sequence: TGTGCCAGCAGTTACTCGGCCCGAAACTACGAGCAGTACTTC. Translated: CASSYSARNYEQYF.